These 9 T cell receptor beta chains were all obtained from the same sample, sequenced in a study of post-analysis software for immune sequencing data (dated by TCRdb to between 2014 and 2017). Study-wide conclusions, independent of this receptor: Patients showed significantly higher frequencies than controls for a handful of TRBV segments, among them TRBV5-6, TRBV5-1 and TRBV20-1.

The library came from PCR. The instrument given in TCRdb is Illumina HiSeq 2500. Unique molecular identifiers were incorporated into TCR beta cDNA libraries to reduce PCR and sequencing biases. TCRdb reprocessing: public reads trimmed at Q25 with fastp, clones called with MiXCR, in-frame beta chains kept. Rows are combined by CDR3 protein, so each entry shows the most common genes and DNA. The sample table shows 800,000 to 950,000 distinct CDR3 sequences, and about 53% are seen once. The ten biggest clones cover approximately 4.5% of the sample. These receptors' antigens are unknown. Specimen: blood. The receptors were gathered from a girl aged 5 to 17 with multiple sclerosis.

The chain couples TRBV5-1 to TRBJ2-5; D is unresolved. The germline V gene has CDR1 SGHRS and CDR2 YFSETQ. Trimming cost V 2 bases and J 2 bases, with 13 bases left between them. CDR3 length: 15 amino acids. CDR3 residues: CASSFKWVGQETQYF. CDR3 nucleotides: TGCGCCAGCAGCTTTAAATGGGTGGGACAAGAGACCCAGTACTTC.

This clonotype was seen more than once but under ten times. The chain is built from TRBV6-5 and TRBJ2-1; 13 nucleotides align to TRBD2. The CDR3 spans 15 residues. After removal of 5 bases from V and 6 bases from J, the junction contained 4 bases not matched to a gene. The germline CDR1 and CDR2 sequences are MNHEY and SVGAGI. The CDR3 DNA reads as TGTGCCAGCAGTCTAACTAGCGGGAGGGGCAATGAGCAGTTCTTC. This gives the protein CASSLTSGRGNEQFF.

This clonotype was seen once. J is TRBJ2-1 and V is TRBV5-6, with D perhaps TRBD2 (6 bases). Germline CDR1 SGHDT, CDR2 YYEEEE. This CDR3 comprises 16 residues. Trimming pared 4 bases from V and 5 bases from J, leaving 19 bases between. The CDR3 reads CASSEAPGSGDNEQFF. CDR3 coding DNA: TGTGCCAGCAGCGAGGCCCCGGGGTCGGGGGACAATGAGCAGTTCTTC. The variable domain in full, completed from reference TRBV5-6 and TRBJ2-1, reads DAGVTQSPTHLIKTRGQQVTLRCSPKSGHDTVSWYQQALGQGPQFIFQYYEEEERQRGNFPDRFSGHQFPNYSSELNVNALLLGDSALYLCASSEAPGSGDNEQFFGPGTRLTVL.

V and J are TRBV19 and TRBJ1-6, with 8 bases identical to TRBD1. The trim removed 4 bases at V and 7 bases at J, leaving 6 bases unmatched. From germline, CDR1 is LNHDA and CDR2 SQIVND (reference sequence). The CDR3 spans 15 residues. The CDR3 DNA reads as TGTGCCAGTAGTAGACGGACAGGGCAAAATTCACCCCTCCACTTT. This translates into CASSRRTGQNSPLHF.

For the CDR3, the DNA is TGCGCCAGCAGCTGGAAGGAGACCCAGTACTTC. This sequence encodes CASSWKETQYF. The chain joins TRBV5-1 to TRBJ2-5; D is ambiguous. The germline CDR1 and CDR2 sequences are SGHRS and YFSETQ. Trimming stripped 3 bases from V and 5 bases from J, with 5 bases between. CDR3 length: 11 amino acids.

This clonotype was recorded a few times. The CDR3 nucleotides are TGTGCCAGCAGCTTGGGGGGGGACGGAATTTGGGAGACCCAGTACTTC. Amino acid sequence: CASSLGGDGIWETQYF. The rearrangement uses TRBV5-6 and TRBJ2-5, with D maybe TRBD2 (6 bases). The germline V gene encodes CDR1 SGHDT and CDR2 YYEEEE. The V gene lost 0 bases and the J gene lost 5 bases, with 17 bases spanning the gap. This CDR3 spans 16 amino acids.

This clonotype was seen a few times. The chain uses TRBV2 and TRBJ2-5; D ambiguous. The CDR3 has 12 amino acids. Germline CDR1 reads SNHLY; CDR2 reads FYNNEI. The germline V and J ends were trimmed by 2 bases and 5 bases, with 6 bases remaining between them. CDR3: CASSESGETQYF. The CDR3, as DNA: TGTGCCAGCAGTGAATCCGGGGAGACCCAGTACTTC.

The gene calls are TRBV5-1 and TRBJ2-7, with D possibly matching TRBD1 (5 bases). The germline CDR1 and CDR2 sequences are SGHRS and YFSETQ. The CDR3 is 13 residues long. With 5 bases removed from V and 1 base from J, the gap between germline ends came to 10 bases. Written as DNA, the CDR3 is TGCGCCAGCAGGGGGCCGGAGTCCTACGAGCAGTACTTC. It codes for CASRGPESYEQYF.

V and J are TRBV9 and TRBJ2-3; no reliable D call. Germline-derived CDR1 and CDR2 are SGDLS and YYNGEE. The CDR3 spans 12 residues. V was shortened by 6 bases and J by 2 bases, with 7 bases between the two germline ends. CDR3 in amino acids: CASTKLTDTQYF. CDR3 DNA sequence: TGTGCCAGCACGAAGCTCACAGATACGCAGTATTTT.